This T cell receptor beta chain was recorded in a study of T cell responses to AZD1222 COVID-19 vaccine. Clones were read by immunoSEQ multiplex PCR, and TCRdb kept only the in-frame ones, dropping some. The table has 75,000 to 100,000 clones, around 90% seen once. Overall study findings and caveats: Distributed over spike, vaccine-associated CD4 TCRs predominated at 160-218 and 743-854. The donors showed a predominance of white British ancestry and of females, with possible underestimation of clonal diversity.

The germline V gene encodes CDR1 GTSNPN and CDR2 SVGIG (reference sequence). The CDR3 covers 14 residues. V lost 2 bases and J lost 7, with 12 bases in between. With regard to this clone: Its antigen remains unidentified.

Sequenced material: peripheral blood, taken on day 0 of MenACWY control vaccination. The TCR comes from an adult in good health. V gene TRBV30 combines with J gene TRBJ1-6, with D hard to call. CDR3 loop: CAWSSADGNSPLHF. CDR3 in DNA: TGTGCCTGGAGTTCCGCCGACGGAAATTCACCCCTCCACTTT.